The sequence of this T cell receptor (beta chain) was determined in a study of a mutant IDH1 vaccine in newly diagnosed glioma. Time point indicated: baseline, week 1 (first vaccination visit). Noted treatment: pre-vaccination baseline after standard-of-care therapy. CDR3 length equals 13 residues. Losses at the gene ends were 6 bases for V and 2 bases for J; bases not matched to a gene: 3. Germline CDR1 LNHDA, CDR2 SQIVND (reference sequence). Sequencing used immunoSEQ multiplex PCR; TCRdb keeps in-frame clones, though not all of them. This sample has about 27,000 clones; just over 90% occur once, and the top ten carry roughly 1.1%.

This sequence was found in a man aged 35-49 years with glioma. The material sequenced was PBMCs, taken from a glioma patient treated with radiotherapy, temozolomide or both. The chain carries TRBV19 and TRBJ2-7, with TRBD1 matching 8 bases. CDR3 protein: CASSRTGTYEQYF. Here the CDR3 DNA reads TGTGCCAGTAGCCGGACAGGGACCTACGAGCAGTACTTC.